This T cell receptor (beta chain) came from a study of human T cells and chemical hapten exposure. As to time point: patch test 2, 6 weeks after DPC sensitization. Treatment described: therapeutic diphenylcyclopropenone sensitization with weekly scalp DPC. In its sample, this clonotype was seen a few times. TCRdb ran MiXCR on the RACE reads and lists one entry per CDR3 protein. The sample has about 380,000 distinct CDR3 sequences, nearly 6.5% seen once. The sequence derives from a woman under 30 with alopecia areata. Some clones in this sample may be carry-over from other donors' samples. This specimen was whole blood, taken in connection with sensitization to the hapten diphenylcyclopropenone (DPC).

The chain's CDR3 is CSATDGPNTGELFF. CDR3 sequence (DNA): TGCAGTGCTACTGACGGACCCAACACCGGGGAGCTGTTTTTT. The V gene is TRBV20-1, the J gene TRBJ2-2, with no clear D. The ends were cut back, 4 bases at V and 2 bases at J, with 11 bases in the middle. Germline assignment: CDR1 DFQATT and CDR2 SNEGSKA (reference sequence). CDR3 length equals 14 residues.